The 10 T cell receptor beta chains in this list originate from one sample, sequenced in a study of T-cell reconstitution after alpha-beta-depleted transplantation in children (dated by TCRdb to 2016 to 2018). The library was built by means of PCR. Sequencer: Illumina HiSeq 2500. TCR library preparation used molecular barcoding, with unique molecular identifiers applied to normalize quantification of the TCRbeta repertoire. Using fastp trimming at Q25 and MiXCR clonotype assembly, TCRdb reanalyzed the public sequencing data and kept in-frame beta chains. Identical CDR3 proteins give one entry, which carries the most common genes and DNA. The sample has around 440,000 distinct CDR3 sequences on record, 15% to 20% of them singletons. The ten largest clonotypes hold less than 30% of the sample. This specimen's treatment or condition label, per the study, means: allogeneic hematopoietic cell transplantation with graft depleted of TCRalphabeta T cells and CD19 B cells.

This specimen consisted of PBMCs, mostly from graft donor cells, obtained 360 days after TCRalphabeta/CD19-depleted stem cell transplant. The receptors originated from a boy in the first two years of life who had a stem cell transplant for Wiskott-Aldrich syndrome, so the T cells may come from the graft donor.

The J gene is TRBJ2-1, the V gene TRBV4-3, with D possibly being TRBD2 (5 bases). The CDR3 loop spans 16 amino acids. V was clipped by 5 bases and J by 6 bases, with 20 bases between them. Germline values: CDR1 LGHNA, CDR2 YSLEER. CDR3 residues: CASSNRGKTRLNEQFF. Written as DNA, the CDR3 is TGCGCCAGCAGCAATCGAGGGAAAACTAGGCTCAATGAGCAGTTCTTC.

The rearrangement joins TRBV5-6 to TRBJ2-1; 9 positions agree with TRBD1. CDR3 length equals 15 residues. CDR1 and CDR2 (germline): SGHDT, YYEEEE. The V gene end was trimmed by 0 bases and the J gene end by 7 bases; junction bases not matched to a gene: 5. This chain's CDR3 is CASSLEGTGRNEQFF. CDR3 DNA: TGTGCCAGCAGCTTGGAAGGGACAGGGCGGAATGAGCAGTTCTTC. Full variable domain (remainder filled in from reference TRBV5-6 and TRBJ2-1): DAGVTQSPTHLIKTRGQQVTLRCSPKSGHDTVSWYQQALGQGPQFIFQYYEEEERQRGNFPDRFSGHQFPNYSSELNVNALLLGDSALYLCASSLEGTGRNEQFFGPGTRLTVL.

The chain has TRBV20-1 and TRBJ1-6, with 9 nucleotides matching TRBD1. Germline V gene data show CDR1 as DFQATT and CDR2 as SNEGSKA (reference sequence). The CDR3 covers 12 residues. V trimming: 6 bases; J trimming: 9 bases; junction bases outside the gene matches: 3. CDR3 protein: CSAGTGISPLHF. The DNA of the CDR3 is TGCAGTGCGGGGACAGGGATTTCACCCCTCCACTTT.

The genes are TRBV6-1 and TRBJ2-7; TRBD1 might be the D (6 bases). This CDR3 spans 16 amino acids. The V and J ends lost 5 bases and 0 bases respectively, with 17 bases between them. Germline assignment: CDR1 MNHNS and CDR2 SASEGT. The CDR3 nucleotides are TGTGCCAGCAGTCCCCAGGGCAGGGGCTTCTCCTACGAGCAGTACTTC. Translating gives CASSPQGRGFSYEQYF.

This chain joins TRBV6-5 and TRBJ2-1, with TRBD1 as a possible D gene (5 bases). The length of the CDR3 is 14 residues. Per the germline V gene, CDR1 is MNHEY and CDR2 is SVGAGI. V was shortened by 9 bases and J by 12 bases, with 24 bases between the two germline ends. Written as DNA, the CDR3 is TGTGCCAGTCAGGGTAGACAGTACTCCATGGCGCAGTTCTTC. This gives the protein CASQGRQYSMAQFF.

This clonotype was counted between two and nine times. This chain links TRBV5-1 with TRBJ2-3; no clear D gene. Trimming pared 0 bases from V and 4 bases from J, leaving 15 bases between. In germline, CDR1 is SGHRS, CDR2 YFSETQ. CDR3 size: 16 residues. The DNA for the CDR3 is TGCGCCAGCAGCTTGGCCAAAGGTAAATGGGCAGATACGCAGTATTTT. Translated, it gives CASSLAKGKWADTQYF.

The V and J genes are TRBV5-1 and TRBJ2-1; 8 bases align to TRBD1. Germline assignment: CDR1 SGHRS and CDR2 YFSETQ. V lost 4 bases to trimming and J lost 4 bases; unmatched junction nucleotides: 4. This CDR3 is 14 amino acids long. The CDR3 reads CASSPDRDYNEQFF. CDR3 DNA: TGCGCCAGCAGCCCGGACAGGGATTACAATGAGCAGTTCTTC.

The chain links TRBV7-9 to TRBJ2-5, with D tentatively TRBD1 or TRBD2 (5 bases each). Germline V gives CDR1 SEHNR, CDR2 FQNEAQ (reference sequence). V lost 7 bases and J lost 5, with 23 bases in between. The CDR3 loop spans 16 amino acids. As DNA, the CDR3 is TGTGCCAGCACCAACTCGGGACCCCTTCAACGGGAGACCCAGTACTTC. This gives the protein CASTNSGPLQRETQYF.

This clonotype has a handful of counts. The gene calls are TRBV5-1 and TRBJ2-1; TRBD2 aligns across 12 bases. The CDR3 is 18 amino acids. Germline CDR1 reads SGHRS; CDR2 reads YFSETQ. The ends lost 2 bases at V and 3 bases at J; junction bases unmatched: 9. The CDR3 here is CASSFLSGTSGYYNEQFF. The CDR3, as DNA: TGCGCCAGCAGCTTCCTTTCCGGGACTAGCGGGTACTACAATGAGCAGTTCTTC.

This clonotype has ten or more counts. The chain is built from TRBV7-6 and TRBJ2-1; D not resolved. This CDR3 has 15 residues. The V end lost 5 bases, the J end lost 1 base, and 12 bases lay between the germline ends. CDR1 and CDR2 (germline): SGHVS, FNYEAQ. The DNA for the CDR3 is TGTGCCAGCAGCGCGAACTCCCGATCCTACAATGAGCAGTTCTTC. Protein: CASSANSRSYNEQFF.